This section outlines one TCR beta chain sequence together with its context. What it binds is unknown. This sample is drawn from a study of lymphopenia after photon versus proton radiotherapy. Overall study results and limits: Post-nadir diversity loss with photons came from oligoclonal expansion, particularly CD8+ Temra cells.

This CDR3 spans 13 amino acids. Trimming removed 5 bases from V and 1 base from J, with 9 bases in between. CDR1 and CDR2 (germline): SGHKS, YYEKEE (reference sequence). The data were produced by immunoSEQ multiplex PCR, yet TCRdb's version contains in-frame clones alone and is incomplete. Of almost 30,000 clones listed, about 86% are singletons. The input for sequencing was peripheral blood, taken from a patient treated with proton-based radiotherapy. The rearrangement joins TRBV5-5 to TRBJ1-1; D call uncertain. The source of this sequence is a woman between 55 and 75 years old with cholangiocarcinoma. Some clones in this sample may be carry-over from other donors' samples. The CDR3, as DNA: TGTGCCAGCAGTTCGATCAAGAACACTGAAGCTTTCTTT. Its translation is CASSSIKNTEAFF. The complete variable domain, with remaining parts taken from reference TRBV5-5 and TRBJ1-1, reads DAGVTQSPTHLIKTRGQQVTLRCSPISGHKSVSWYQQVLGQGPQFIFQYYEKEERGRGNFPDRFSARQFPNYSSELNVNALLLGDSALYLCASSSIKNTEAFFGQGTRLTVV.